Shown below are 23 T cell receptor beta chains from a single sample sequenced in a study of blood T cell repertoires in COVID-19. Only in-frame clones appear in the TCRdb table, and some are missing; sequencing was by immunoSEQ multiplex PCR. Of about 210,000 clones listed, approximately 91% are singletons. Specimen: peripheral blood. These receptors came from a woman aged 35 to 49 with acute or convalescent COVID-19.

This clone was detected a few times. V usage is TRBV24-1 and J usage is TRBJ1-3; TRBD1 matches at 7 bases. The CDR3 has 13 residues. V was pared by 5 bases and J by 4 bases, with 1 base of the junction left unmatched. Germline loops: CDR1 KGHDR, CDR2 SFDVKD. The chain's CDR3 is CATSGTGGNTIYF. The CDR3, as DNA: TGTGCCACCAGTGGGACAGGAGGAAACACCATATATTTT.

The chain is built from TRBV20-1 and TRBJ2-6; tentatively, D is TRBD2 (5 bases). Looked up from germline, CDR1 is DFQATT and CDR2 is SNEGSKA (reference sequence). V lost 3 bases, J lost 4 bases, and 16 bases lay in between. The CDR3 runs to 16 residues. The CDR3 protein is CSASSARRVGANVLTF. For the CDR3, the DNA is TGCAGTGCTAGTTCCGCTCGGCGGGTCGGGGCCAACGTCCTGACTTTC.

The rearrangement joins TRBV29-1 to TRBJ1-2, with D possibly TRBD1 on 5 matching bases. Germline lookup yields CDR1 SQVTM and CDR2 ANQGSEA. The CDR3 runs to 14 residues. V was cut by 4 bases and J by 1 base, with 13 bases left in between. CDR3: CSVVTGGVNYGYTF. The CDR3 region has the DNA TGCAGCGTTGTGACCGGGGGAGTTAACTATGGCTACACCTTC.

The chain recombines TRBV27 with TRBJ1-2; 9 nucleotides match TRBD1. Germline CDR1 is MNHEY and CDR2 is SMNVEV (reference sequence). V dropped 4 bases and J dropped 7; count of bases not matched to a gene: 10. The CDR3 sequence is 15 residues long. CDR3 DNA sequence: TGTGCCAGCAGTTCGCCGGGACAGGGACTATCTGGCTACACCTTC. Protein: CASSSPGQGLSGYTF.

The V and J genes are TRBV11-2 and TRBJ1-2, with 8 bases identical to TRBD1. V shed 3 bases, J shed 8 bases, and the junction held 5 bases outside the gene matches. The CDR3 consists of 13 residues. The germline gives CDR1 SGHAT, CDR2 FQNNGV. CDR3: CASSLDRAGGYTF. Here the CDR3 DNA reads TGTGCCAGCAGCTTGGACAGGGCCGGCGGCTACACCTTC.

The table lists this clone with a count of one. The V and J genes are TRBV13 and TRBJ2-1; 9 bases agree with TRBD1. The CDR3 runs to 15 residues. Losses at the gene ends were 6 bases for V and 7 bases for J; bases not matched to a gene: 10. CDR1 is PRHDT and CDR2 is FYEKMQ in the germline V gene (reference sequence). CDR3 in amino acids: CASRPYRGRMNEQFF. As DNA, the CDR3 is TGTGCCAGCAGACCTTACAGGGGGCGTATGAATGAGCAGTTCTTC.

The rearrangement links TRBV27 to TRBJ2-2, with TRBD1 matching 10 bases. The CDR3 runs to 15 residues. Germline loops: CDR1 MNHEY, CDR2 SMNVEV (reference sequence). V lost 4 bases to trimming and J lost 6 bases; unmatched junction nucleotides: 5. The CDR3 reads CASSYLGQGPGELFF. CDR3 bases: TGTGCCAGCAGTTATCTGGGACAGGGGCCCGGGGAGCTGTTTTTT.

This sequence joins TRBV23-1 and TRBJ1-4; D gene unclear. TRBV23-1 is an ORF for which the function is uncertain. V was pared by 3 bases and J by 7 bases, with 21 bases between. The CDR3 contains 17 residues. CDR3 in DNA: TGCGCCAGCAGTCAGGAACTCGCGGACCGGGAGAGTGAAAAACTGTTTTTT. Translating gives CASSQELADRESEKLFF.

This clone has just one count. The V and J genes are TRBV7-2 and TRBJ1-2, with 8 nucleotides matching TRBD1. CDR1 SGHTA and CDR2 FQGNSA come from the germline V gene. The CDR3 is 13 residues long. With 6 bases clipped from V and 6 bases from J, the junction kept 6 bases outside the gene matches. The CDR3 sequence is CASSTGGMDGYTF. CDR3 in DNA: TGTGCCAGCAGTACAGGGGGTATGGATGGCTACACCTTC.

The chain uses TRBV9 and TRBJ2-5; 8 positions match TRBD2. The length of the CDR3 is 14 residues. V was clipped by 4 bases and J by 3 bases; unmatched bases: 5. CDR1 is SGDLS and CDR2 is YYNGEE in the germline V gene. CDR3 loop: CASSRSSGEETQYF. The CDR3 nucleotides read TGTGCCAGCAGCCGCAGTAGCGGGGAAGAGACCCAGTACTTC.

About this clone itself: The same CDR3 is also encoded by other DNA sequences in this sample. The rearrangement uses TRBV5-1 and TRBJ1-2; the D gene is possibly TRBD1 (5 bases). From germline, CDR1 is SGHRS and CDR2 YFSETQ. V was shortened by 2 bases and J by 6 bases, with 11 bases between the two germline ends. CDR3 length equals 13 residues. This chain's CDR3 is CASSLRQGDGYTF. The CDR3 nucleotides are TGCGCCAGCAGCTTAAGGCAGGGTGATGGCTACACCTTC.

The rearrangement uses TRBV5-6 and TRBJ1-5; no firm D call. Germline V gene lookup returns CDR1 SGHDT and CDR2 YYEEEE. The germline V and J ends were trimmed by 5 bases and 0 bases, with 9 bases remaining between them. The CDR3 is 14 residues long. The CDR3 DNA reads TGTGCCAGCAGTTCCGACATTAGCAATCAGCCCCAGCATTTT. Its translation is CASSSDISNQPQHF.

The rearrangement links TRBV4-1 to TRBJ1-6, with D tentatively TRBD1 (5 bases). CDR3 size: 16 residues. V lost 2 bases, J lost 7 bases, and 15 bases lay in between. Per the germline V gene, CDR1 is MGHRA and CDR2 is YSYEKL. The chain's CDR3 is CASSQPGNGKNSPLHF. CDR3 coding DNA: TGCGCCAGCAGCCAACCAGGGAATGGGAAGAATTCACCCCTCCACTTT.

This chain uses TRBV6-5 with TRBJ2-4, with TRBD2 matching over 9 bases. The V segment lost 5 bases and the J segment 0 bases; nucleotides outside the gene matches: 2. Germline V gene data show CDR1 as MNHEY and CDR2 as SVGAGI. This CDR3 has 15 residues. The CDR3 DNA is TGTGCCAGCAGTAATAGCGGGGGAGCCAAAAACATTCAGTACTTC. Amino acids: CASSNSGGAKNIQYF.

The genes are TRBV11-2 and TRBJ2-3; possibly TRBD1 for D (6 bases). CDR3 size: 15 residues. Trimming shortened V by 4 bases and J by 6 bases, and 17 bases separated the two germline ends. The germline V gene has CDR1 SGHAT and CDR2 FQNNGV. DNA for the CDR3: TGTGCCAGCAGCTCCAAGACAGGCCGGTGGGATACGCAGTATTTT. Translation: CASSSKTGRWDTQYF.

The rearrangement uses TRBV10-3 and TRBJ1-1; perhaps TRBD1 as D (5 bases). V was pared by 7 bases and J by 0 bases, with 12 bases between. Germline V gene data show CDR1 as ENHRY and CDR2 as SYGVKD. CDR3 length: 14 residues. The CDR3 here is CAINPGGLNTEAFF. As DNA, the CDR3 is TGTGCCATCAACCCCGGGGGTTTGAACACTGAAGCTTTCTTT.

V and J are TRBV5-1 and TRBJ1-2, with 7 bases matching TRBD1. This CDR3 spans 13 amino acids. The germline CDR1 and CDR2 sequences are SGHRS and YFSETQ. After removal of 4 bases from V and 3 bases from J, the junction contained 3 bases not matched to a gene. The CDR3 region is CASSPRGDYGYTF. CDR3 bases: TGCGCCAGCAGCCCCAGGGGGGACTATGGCTACACCTTC.

The CDR3 coding sequence is TGTGCCAGCACCGGACAGGGACTTTTGGAAGCTTTCTTT. This translates into CASTGQGLLEAFF. This chain links TRBV6-6 with TRBJ1-1, with 8 bases lining up with TRBD1. CDR3 length: 13 amino acids. Germline V gene lookup returns CDR1 MNHNY and CDR2 SVGAGI (reference sequence). The V segment lost 7 bases and the J segment 8 bases; nucleotides outside the gene matches: 9.

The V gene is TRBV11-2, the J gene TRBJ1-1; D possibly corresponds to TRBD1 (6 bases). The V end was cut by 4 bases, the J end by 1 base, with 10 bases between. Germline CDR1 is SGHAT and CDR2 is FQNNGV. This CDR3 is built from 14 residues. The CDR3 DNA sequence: TGTGCCAGCAGCTATACGGACAGGAACACTGAAGCTTTCTTT. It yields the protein CASSYTDRNTEAFF.

DNA for the CDR3: TGTGCCAGCAGCTTAGAGACCACAGGGGGCCGCTATGGCTACACCTTC. This sequence encodes CASSLETTGGRYGYTF. This sequence joins TRBV11-2 and TRBJ1-2, with 9 bases that match TRBD1. The J segment lost 4 bases and the V segment lost 0 bases, leaving 6 bases of the junction unmatched. CDR1 SGHAT and CDR2 FQNNGV come from the germline V gene. The CDR3 contains 16 residues.

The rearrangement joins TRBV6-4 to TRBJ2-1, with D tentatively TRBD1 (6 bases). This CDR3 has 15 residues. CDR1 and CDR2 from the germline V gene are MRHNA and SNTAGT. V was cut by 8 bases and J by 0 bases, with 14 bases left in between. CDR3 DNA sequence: TGTGCCAGCCCCCCCACAGGGCTCTCCTACAATGAGCAGTTCTTC. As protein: CASPPTGLSYNEQFF.

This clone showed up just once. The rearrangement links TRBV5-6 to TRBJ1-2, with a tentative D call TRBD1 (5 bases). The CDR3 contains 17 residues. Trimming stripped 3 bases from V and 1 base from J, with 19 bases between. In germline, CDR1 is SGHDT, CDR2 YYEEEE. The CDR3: CASSSGGRVGLNYGYTF. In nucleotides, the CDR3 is TGTGCCAGCAGCTCGGGAGGGAGAGTGGGGCTTAACTATGGCTACACCTTC.

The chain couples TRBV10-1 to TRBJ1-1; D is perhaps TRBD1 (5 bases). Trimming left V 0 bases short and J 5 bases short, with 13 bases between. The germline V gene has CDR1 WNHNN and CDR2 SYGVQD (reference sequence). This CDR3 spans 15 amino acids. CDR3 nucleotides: TGCGCCAGCAGTGAGTCGAAGGGAGGGGTAACTGAAGCTTTCTTT. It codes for CASSESKGGVTEAFF.